The 5 T cell receptor beta chains given below trace back to one sample, sequenced in a study of blood T cell repertoires in COVID-19. Some clones are missing from TCRdb's copy, which holds only in-frame ones; the method was immunoSEQ multiplex PCR. This sample yields 90,000 to 120,000 clones, of which about 87% are seen a single time; under 7% belongs to the top ten. The specimen sequenced was peripheral blood. These receptors were collected from a man in his fifties with active or convalescent COVID-19.

The chain combines TRBV9 with TRBJ2-1, with 9 bases fitting TRBD2. The V gene's germline CDR1 is SGDLS and CDR2 YYNGEE. This CDR3 spans 19 amino acids. With 4 bases clipped from V and 0 bases from J, the junction kept 14 bases outside the gene matches. CDR3 coding DNA: TGTGCCAGCAGCCCTCTGGCGGGAGGGGCACTTAGCTCCTACAATGAGCAGTTCTTC. Translating it yields CASSPLAGGALSSYNEQFF.

This clone was detected only a few times. The chain joins TRBV4-1 to TRBJ2-2, with unresolved D. CDR1 and CDR2 (germline): MGHRA, YSYEKL. The germline V and J ends were trimmed by 3 bases and 6 bases, with 11 bases remaining between them. The CDR3 runs to 14 residues. CDR3 sequence (DNA): TGCGCCAGCAGCCAGGGTCCCCTAGCCGGGGAGCTGTTTTTT. It specifies CASSQGPLAGELFF.

This clone was counted between two and nine times. The chain joins TRBV4-3 to TRBJ1-3; a weak D match, TRBD1 (6 bases). Trimming shortened V by 0 bases and J by 0 bases, and 12 bases separated the two germline ends. CDR1 and CDR2 from the germline V gene are LGHNA and YSLEER. CDR3 length: 17 residues. CDR3 sequence reads: CASSQDFAGASGNTIYF. The CDR3 coding sequence is TGCGCCAGCAGCCAAGATTTTGCAGGGGCCTCTGGAAACACCATATATTTT.

J is TRBJ1-5 and V is TRBV30; D is uncertain. Germline CDR1 is GTSNPN and CDR2 is SVGIG (reference sequence). The CDR3 has 13 amino acids. The germline V and J ends were trimmed by 2 bases and 0 bases, with 5 bases remaining between them. CDR3 protein: CAWSLSSNQPQHF. The CDR3 nucleotides read TGTGCCTGGAGTCTGTCTAGCAATCAGCCCCAGCATTTT.

This chain links TRBV29-1 with TRBJ2-7, with D tentatively TRBD1 or TRBD2 (5 bases each). Trimming cost V 7 bases and J 6 bases, with 13 bases left between them. Germline loops: CDR1 SQVTM, CDR2 ANQGSEA. The CDR3 runs to 11 residues. This CDR3 reads CSGGKAGEQYF. The DNA of the CDR3 is TGCAGCGGGGGGAAGGCAGGCGAGCAGTACTTC.